A single sample gave rise to the 16 T cell receptor beta chains below, sequenced in a study of shared clonotypes between healthy human individuals. In the naive CD8 group, cells lacked CD45RO and were positively selected for CCR7, so terminally differentiated effector memory CD45RA+ cells were left out. Only in-frame clones appear in the TCRdb table, and some are missing; sequencing was by immunoSEQ multiplex PCR. The sample carries around 1.9 million clones, 80% to 95% recorded once. The sequencing sample was made of naive CD8+ T cells from PBMCs. These receptors all come from a man aged 18 to 30 in good health. Some clones in this sample may be carry-over from other donors' samples.

The chain employs TRBV7-8 and TRBJ2-1; 12 nucleotides align to TRBD2. V lost 5 bases, J lost 8 bases, and 13 bases stayed unmatched. The CDR3 spans 17 residues. CDR1 and CDR2 (germline): SGHVS, FQNEAQ. CDR3 protein: CASSPLAGGPYSDEQFF. The CDR3 DNA is TGTGCCAGCAGCCCCCTAGCGGGAGGGCCTTATTCCGATGAGCAGTTCTTC.

The chain carries TRBV6-5 and TRBJ2-2; a possible D gene is TRBD2 (6 bases). V dropped 2 bases and J dropped 7 bases, with 14 bases sitting between them. CDR3 length: 15 residues. Germline CDR1 reads MNHEY; CDR2 reads SVGAGI. Here the CDR3 DNA reads TGTGCCAGCAGTTACACGTGGGGGGTTGGCGGGGAGCTGTTTTTT. Translated: CASSYTWGVGGELFF.

This clone was detected once. This chain uses TRBV12-5 with TRBJ1-1, with a possible D match to TRBD1 (5 bases). Trimming shortened V by 6 bases and J by 1 base, and 9 bases separated the two germline ends. This CDR3 has 13 amino acids. Germline CDR1 is LGHNT and CDR2 is FRNRAP. The CDR3 sequence: CASGLTENTEAFF. CDR3 DNA sequence: TGTGCTAGTGGCTTGACAGAGAACACTGAAGCTTTCTTT.

To note about this clone: Other DNA sequences in this specimen translate into the identical CDR3. The chain links TRBV29-1 to TRBJ2-7, with 10 bases lining up with TRBD2. This CDR3 region has 12 residues. Trimming took 4 bases from V and 3 from J; bases not matched to a gene: 0. Per the germline V gene, CDR1 is SQVTM and CDR2 is ANQGSEA. The CDR3 region is CSVGTSGYEQYF. CDR3 sequence (DNA): TGCAGCGTTGGGACTAGCGGCTACGAGCAGTACTTC.

The rearrangement links TRBV30 to TRBJ2-2, with D hard to call. Trimming took off 7 bases at V and 8 bases at J, with 23 bases between the two ends. From germline, CDR1 is GTSNPN and CDR2 SVGIG (reference sequence). The CDR3 spans 15 residues. The CDR3 is CASGDLRALMGELFF. CDR3 nucleotide sequence: TGTGCCTCGGGCGACCTCCGGGCCCTTATGGGGGAGCTGTTTTTT. The complete variable domain, with remaining parts taken from reference TRBV30 and TRBJ2-2, reads SQTIHQWPATLVQPVGSPLSLECTVEGTSNPNLYWYRQAAGRGLQLLFYSVGIGQISSEVPQNLSASRPQDRQFILSSKKLLLSDSGFYLCASGDLRALMGELFFGEGSRLTVL.

This sequence joins TRBV7-2 and TRBJ1-1; D is possibly TRBD1 (6 bases). V was pared by 5 bases and J by 4 bases, with 20 bases between. Per germline, CDR1 SGHTA and CDR2 FQGNSA. This CDR3 is 16 amino acids long. The CDR3 nucleotides read TGTGCCAGCAGCCCCTTTGGGGGGGGCCGGAGCACTGAAGCTTTCTTT. Residues: CASSPFGGGRSTEAFF.

V usage is TRBV28 and J usage is TRBJ1-2; perhaps TRBD1 as D (6 bases). The V gene lost 3 bases and the J gene lost 0 bases, with 11 bases spanning the gap. The CDR3 runs to 15 residues. CDR1 MDHEN and CDR2 SYDVKM come from the germline V gene. The DNA of the CDR3 is TGTGCCAGCAGTTTTGGGGGGCCTGCTAACTATGGCTACACCTTC. It encodes CASSFGGPANYGYTF.

V usage is TRBV5-1 and J usage is TRBJ2-1; D ambiguous. Germline V gives CDR1 SGHRS, CDR2 YFSETQ. This CDR3 is built from 16 residues. Trimming stripped 0 bases from V and 6 bases from J, with 16 bases between. The chain's CDR3 is CASSLGPPGVPNEQFF. The CDR3 region has the DNA TGCGCCAGCAGCTTGGGGCCCCCGGGCGTACCCAATGAGCAGTTCTTC.

This clone was detected once. The genes are TRBV6-6 and TRBJ1-3, with 9 nucleotides matching TRBD1. CDR1 is MNHNY, CDR2 SVGAGI, per germline (reference sequence). The CDR3 is 15 residues long. V lost 6 bases and J lost 3; bases outside the gene matches: 6. In DNA, the CDR3 is TGTGCCAGCAGCCCTGGGACAGGGCTTGGAAACACCATATATTTT. Its protein is CASSPGTGLGNTIYF.

The rearrangement joins TRBV19 to TRBJ1-1, with unresolved D. The germline V gene has CDR1 LNHDA and CDR2 SQIVND (reference sequence). Trimming left V 5 bases short and J 1 base short, with 14 bases between. The CDR3 sequence is 15 residues long. The DNA of the CDR3 is TGTGCCAGTAGTCCGATGACACGGTGGAACACTGAAGCTTTCTTT. Residues: CASSPMTRWNTEAFF.

The genes are TRBV5-1 and TRBJ2-1, with 7 bases that match TRBD2. Trimming cost V 0 bases and J 8 bases; bases outside gene matches: 8. This CDR3 region has 15 residues. Germline CDR1 reads SGHRS; CDR2 reads YFSETQ. The DNA of the CDR3 is TGCGCCAGCAGCTTGGTGGCAGGGAGGGGACATGAGCAGTTCTTC. It codes for CASSLVAGRGHEQFF.

This CDR3 is CASSQNSGTIYEQYF. The CDR3 DNA reads as TGTGCCAGCAGCCAGAATAGCGGGACGATCTACGAGCAGTACTTC. The chain couples TRBV14 to TRBJ2-7; 8 bases fit TRBD2. Germline CDR1 and CDR2: SGHDN and FVKESK. Losses at the gene ends were 3 bases for V and 3 bases for J; bases not matched to a gene: 7. The CDR3 sequence is 15 residues long.

This chain joins TRBV14 and TRBJ2-2; TRBD1 matches at 7 bases. The length of the CDR3 is 17 residues. CDR1 and CDR2 (germline): SGHDN, FVKESK. V shed 0 bases, J shed 0 bases, and the junction held 4 bases outside the gene matches. This CDR3 is CASSQDEGAANTGELFF. CDR3 nucleotide sequence: TGTGCCAGCAGCCAAGATGAGGGGGCGGCGAACACCGGGGAGCTGTTTTTT.

The chain employs TRBV6-1 and TRBJ2-7, with D perhaps assigned TRBD1 or TRBD2 (5 bases each). The CDR3 totals 16 residues. CDR1 is MNHNS and CDR2 is SASEGT in the germline V gene. V lost 2 bases, J lost 2 bases, and 16 bases lay in between. CDR3 coding DNA: TGTGCCAGCAGTGAACCCCTCGGGGCTGATCCCTACGAGCAGTACTTC. This sequence encodes CASSEPLGADPYEQYF.

The chain couples TRBV15 to TRBJ1-5, with 7 positions matching TRBD1. Germline V lookup: CDR1 LNHNV, CDR2 YYDKDF (reference sequence). Trimming took 9 bases from V and 7 from J; bases not matched to a gene: 6. CDR3 length: 12 amino acids. The CDR3: CATGPGQQPQHF. The CDR3 DNA sequence: TGTGCCACAGGGCCGGGACAGCAGCCCCAGCATTTT.

The V and J genes are TRBV15 and TRBJ1-3; D uncertain. V lost 10 bases to trimming and J lost 0 bases, with 4 bases between them. This CDR3 comprises 11 residues. CDR1 LNHNV and CDR2 YYDKDF come from the germline V gene (reference sequence). The CDR3 here is CAINSGNTIYF. CDR3 DNA: TGTGCCATCAACTCTGGAAACACCATATATTTT.